The sequence of this T cell receptor beta chain was determined in a study of Graves' ophthalmopathy and Graves' hyperthyroidism. Points on this clonotype: The antigen remains undetermined.

Whole-study findings and limits: Prediction of ophthalmopathy progression reached around 70% sensitivity and around 75% specificity. Stable hyperthyroidism and ophthalmopathy were told apart by a 13-signature model, which achieved almost 90% sensitivity and around 77% specificity.

V dropped 5 bases and J dropped 4 bases, with 9 bases sitting between them. The CDR3 consists of 12 residues. The germline CDR1 and CDR2 sequences are DFQATT and SNEGSKA (reference sequence). Scientists amplified the TCR beta CDR3 regions from RNA transcripts. First-round RT-PCR relied on HTBI primers, and a second-round multiplex PCR came next. Using its own MiXCR run on the multiplex PCR reads, TCRdb lists one record per CDR3 protein. The sample shows hundreds of thousands of distinct CDR3 sequences, about 46% of them seen only once. Moderate-to-severe activity, CAS ≥3, NOSPECS ≥4 and duration under 3 months were recorded for donors with ophthalmopathy. Diagnostic conclusions were grounded in clinical symptoms, serum thyroxine, TRAb, thyroid ultrasound and orbital computed tomography.

The receptor was isolated from an adult man with Graves' ophthalmopathy. The chain couples TRBV20-1 to TRBJ1-3; D gene ambiguous. What was sequenced was peripheral blood. The CDR3 region is CSAGVEGNTIYF. The CDR3 coding sequence is TGCAGTGCTGGGGTGGAAGGAAACACCATATATTTT.